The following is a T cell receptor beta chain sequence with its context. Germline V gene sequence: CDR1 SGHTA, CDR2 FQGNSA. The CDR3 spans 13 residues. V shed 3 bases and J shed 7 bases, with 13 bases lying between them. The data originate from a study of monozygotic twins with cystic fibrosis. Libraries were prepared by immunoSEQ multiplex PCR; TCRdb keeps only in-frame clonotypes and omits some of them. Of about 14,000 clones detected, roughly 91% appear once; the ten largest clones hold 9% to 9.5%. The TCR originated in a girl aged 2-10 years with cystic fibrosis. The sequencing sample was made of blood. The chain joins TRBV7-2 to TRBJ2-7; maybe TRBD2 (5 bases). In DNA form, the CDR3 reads TGTGCCAGCAGCTTTGAGGGCCCTATGGAGCAGTACTTC. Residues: CASSFEGPMEQYF.